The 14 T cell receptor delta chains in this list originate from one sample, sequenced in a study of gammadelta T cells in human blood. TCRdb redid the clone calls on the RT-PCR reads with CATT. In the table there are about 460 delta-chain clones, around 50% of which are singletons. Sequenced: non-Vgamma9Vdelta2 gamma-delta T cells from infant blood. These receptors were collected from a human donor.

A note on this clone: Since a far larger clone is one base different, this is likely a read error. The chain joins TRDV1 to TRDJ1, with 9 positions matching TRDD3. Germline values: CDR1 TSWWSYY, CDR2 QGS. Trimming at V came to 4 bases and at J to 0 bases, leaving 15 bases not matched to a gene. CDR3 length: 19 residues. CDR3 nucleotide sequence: TGTGCTCTTGGGGTCAAGCCTTTTTACTGGGGGACGTACACCGATAAACTCATCTTT. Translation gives CALGVKPFYWGTYTDKLIF.

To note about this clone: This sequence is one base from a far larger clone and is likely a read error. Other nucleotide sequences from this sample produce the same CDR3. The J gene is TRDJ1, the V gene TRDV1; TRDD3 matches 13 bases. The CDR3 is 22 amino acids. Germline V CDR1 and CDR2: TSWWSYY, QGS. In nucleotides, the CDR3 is TGTGCCCTTGGGAACTCTTTGAACCCTACTGGGGGATACGCGTATTATACCGATAAACTCATCTTT. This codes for CALGNSLNPTGGYAYYTDKLIF.

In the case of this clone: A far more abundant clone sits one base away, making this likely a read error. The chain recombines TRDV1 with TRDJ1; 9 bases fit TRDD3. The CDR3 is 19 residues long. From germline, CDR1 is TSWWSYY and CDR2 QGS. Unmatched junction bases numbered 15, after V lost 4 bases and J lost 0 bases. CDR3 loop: CALGGQPFYWGTYTDKLIF. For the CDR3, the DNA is TGTGCTCTTGGGGGCCAGCCTTTTTACTGGGGGACGTACACCGATAAACTCATCTTT.

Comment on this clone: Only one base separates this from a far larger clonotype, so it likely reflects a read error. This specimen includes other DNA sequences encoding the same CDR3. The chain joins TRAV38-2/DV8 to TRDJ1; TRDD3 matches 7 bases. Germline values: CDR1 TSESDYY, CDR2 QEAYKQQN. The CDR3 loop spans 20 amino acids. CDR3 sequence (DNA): TGTGCTTATAGGAGCGGGGGTACCATCCACGCTTACTGGGGCCCCGATAAACTCATATTT. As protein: CAYRSGGTIHAYWGPDKLIF.

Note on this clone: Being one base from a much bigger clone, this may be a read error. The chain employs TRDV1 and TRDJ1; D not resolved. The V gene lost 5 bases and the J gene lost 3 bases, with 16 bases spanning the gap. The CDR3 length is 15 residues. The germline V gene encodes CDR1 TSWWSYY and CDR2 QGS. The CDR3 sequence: CALGPPSWLADKLIF. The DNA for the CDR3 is TGTGCTCTTGGGCCCCCATCTTGGCTGGCCGATAAACTCATCTTT.

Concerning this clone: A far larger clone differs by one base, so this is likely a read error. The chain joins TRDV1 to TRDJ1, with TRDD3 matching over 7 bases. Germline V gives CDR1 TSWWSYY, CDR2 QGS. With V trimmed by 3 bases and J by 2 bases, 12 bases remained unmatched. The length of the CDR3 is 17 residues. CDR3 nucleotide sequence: TGTGCTCTTGGGGATTTTGTGGGCTGGGGGTTAACCGATAAACTCATCTTT. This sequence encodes CALGDFVGWGLTDKLIF.

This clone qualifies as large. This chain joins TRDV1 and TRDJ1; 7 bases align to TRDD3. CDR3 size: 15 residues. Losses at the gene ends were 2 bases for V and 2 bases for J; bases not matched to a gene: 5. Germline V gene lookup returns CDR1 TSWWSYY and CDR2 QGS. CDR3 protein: CALGEGVWGTDKLIF. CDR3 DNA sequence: TGTGCTCTTGGGGAAGGTGTCTGGGGGACCGATAAACTCATCTTT.

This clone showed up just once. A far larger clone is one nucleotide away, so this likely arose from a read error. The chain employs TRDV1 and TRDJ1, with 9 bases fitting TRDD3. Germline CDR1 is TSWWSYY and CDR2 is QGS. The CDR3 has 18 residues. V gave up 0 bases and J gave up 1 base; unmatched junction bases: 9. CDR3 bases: TGTGCTCTTGGGGAACTTCCATACTGGGGGACACGCACCGATAAACTCATCTTT. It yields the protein CALGELPYWGTRTDKLIF.

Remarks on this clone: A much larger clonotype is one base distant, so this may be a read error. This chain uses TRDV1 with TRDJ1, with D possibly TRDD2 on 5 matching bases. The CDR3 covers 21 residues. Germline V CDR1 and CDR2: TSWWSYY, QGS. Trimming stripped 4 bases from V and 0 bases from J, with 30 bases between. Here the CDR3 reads CALGVFLRPFFPTRYTDKLIF. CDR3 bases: TGTGCTCTTGGGGTCTTTCTCCGCCCCTTCTTCCCTACCCGGTACACCGATAAACTCATCTTT.

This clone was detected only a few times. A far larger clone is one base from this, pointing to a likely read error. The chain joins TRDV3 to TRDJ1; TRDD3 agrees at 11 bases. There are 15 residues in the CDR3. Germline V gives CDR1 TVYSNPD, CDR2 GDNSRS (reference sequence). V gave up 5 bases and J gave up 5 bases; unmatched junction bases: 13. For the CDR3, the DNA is TGTGCCCCGGGAGGAAATGGGGGATACGCAGATAAACTCATCTTT. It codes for CAPGGNGGYADKLIF.

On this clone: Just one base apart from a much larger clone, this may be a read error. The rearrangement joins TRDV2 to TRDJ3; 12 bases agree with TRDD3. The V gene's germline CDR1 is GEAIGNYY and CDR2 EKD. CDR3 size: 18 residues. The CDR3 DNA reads TGTGCCGGTGACACACCTGGGGGATACGCCTGGGACACCCGACAGATGTTTTTC. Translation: CAGDTPGGYAWDTRQMFF.

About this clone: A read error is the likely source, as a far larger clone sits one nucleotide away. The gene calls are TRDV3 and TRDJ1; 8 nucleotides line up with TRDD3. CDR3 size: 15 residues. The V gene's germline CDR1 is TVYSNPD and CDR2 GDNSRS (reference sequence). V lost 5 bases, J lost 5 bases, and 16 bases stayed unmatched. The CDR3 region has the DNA TGTGCCCCGGGAGGAACTGTGGGATACGCAGATAAACTCATCTTT. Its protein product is CAPGGTVGYADKLIF.

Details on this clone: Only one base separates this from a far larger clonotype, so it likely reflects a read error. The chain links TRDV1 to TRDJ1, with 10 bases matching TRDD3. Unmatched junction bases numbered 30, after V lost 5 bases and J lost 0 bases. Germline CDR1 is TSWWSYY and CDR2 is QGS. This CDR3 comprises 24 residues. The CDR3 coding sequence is TGTGCTCTTGGGCCCAATCTGGCCCTAGGTGTTAACTGGGGGATTGGCCTCTACACCGATAAACTCATCTTT. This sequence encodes CALGPNLALGVNWGIGLYTDKLIF.

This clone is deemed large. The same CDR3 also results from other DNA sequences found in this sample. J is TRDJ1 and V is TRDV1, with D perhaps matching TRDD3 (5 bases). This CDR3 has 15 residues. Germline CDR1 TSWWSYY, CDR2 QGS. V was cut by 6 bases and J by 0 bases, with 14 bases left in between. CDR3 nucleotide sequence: TGTGCTCTTGGTCGGGGGGCCCCGTACACCGATAAACTCATCTTT. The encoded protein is CALGRGAPYTDKLIF.